This T cell receptor (beta chain) was captured by sequencing in a study of blood T cell repertoires in COVID-19. Study background: Nucleic acid was either cDNA or gDNA, and it came from T cells, B-cell-depleted T cells, or PBMCs.

The junction had 9 bases not matched to a gene; V was cut back by 7 bases and J by 2 bases. The V gene's germline CDR1 is MNHEY and CDR2 SMNVEV (reference sequence). CDR3 size: 15 residues. TCRdb's copy holds only in-frame clones and misses some; the assay was immunoSEQ multiplex PCR. The sample has 200,000 to 300,000 clones, 86% seen once; the top ten hold roughly 1.9%. The clonotype was recovered from a man aged 25-45 years with active or convalescent COVID-19. Sample: peripheral blood. The chain recombines TRBV27 with TRBJ2-3; TRBD2 aligns across 7 bases. The CDR3 region is CASTLSGAYTDTQYF. The CDR3 nucleotides read TGTGCCAGCACCTTGAGCGGGGCTTACACAGATACGCAGTATTTT.